This T cell receptor (beta chain) originates from a study of T cell repertoires in cytomegalovirus infection. General study findings and limits: Ex vivo responses were dominated by HLA-C-restricted CMV-specific TCR beta clonotypes.

TCRdb passed the reads through MiXCR, listing each CDR3 protein once. Counted here are just over 300,000 distinct CDR3 sequences, roughly 16% occurring once; the ten biggest clones make up about 12%. CDR3 length: 14 amino acids. V was clipped by 5 bases and J by 0 bases, with 8 bases between them. This clonotype has a count of ten or more. The antigen is unknown. This clonotype was obtained from a human donor in good health (CMV status not recorded). Some clones in this sample may be carry-over from other donors' samples. The gene calls are TRBV12-3 or TRBV12-4 and TRBJ1-5; D not certain. Sequenced input: PBMCs. CDR3: CASSKAYSNQPQHF. CDR3 DNA sequence: TGTGCCAGCAGTAAGGCCTATAGCAATCAGCCCCAGCATTTT.